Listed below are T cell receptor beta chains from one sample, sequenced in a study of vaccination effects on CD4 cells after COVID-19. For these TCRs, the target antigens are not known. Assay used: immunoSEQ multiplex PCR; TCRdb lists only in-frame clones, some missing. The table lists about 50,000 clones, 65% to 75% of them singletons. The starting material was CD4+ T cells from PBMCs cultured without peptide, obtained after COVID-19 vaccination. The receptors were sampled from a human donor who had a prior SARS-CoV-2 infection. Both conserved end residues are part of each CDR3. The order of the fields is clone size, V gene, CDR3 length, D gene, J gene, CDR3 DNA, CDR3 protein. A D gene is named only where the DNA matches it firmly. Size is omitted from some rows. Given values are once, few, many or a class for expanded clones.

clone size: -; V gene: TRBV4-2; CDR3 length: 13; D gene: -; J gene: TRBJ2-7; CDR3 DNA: TGTGCCAGCAGCCAAGATGGGGTGAGCGAGCAGTACTTC; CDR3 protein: CASSQDGVSEQYF
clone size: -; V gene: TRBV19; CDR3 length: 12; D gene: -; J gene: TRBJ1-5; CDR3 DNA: TGTGCCATGGGGGACAGCAATCAGCCCCAGCATTTT; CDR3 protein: CAMGDSNQPQHF
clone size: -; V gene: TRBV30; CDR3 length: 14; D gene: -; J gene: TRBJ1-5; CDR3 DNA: TGTGCCTGGAGCCCGGGACCGACGAATCAGCCCCAGCATTTT; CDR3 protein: CAWSPGPTNQPQHF
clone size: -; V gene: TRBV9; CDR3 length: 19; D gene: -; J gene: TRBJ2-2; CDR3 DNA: TGTGCCAGCAGCTCCCGGGCTGGGGGGTCCTCCCGTAACACCGGGGAGCTGTTTTTT; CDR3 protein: CASSSRAGGSSRNTGELFF
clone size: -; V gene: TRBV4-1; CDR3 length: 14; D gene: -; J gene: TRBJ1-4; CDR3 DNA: TGCGCCAGCAGACCCCACCCCCTAATTGAAAAACTGTTTTTT; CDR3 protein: CASRPHPLIEKLFF
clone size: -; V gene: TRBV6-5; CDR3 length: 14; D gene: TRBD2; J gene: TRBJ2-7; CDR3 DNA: TGTGCCAGCAGTTCTAGCGGGGGGGCTTTAACGGAGTACTTC; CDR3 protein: CASSSSGGALTEYF
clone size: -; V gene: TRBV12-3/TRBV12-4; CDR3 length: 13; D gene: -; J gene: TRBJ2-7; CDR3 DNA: TGTGCCAGCTTGAAGACAGACTCCTACGAGCAGTACTTC; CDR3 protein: CASLKTDSYEQYF
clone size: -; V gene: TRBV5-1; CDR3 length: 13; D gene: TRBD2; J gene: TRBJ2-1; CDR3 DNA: TGCGCCAGCAGCGGACTAGCGGGCAATGAGCAGTTCTTC; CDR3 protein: CASSGLAGNEQFF
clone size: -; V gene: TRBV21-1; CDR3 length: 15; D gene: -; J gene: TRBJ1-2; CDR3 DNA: TGTGCCAGCAGCAGACCCACCATTACTAACTATGGCTACACCTTC; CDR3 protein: CASSRPTITNYGYTF
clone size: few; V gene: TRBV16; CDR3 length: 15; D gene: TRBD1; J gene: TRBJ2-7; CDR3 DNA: TGTGCCAGCAGCCAGTTTCAGGGGGCTCTGAACGAGCAGTACTTC; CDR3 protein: CASSQFQGALNEQYF
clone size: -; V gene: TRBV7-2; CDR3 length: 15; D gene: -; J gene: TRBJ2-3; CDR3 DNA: TGTGCCAGCAGCTTTAGTAGCCAAGAGGGGTATACGCAGTATTTT; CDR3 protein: CASSFSSQEGYTQYF
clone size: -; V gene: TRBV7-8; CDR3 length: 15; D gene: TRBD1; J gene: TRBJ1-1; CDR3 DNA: TGTGCCAGCAGACGACAGGGGGCTAGTTACACTGAAGCTTTCTTT; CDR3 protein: CASRRQGASYTEAFF
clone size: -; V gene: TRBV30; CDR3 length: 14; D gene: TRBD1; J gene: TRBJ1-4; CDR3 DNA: TGTGCCTGGAGGATGACAGGGGGGAATGAAAAACTGTTTTTT; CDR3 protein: CAWRMTGGNEKLFF
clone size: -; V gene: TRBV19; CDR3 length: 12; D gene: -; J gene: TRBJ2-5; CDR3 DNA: TGTGCCAGTAGTACCTCCCGCGGGACCCAGTACTTC; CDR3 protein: CASSTSRGTQYF
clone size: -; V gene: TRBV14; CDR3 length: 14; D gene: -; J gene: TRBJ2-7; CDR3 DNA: TGTGCCAGCAGCCAAGATTTGGGGGTGGGCGAGCAGTACTTC; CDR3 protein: CASSQDLGVGEQYF
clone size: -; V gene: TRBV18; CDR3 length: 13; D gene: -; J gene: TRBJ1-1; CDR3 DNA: TGTGCCAGCCAGTTCACCTCGAACACTGAAGCTTTCTTT; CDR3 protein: CASQFTSNTEAFF
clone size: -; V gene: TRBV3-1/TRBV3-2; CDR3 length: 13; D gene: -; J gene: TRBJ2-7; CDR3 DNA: TGTGCCAGCAGCCAAGGGTGGGCAAACGAGCAGTACTTC; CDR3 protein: CASSQGWANEQYF
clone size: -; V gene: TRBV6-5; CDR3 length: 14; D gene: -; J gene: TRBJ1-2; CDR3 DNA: TGTGCCAGCAGTTACGCAGGGACTAACTATGGCTACACCTTC; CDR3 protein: CASSYAGTNYGYTF
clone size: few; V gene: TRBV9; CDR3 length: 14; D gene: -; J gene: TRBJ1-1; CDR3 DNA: TGTGCCAGCAGCTTAGGACACTGGGGAACTGAAGCTTTCTTT; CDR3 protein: CASSLGHWGTEAFF
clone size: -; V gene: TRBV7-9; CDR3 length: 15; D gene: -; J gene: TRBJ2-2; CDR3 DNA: TGTGCCAGCAAAAGAACGGGACTTAACACCGGGGAGCTGTTTTTT; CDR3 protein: CASKRTGLNTGELFF
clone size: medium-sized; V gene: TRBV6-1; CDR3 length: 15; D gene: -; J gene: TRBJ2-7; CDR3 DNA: TGTGCCAGCAGTGATAGGATCGCAGGCTCCTACGAGCAGTACTTC; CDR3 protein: CASSDRIAGSYEQYF
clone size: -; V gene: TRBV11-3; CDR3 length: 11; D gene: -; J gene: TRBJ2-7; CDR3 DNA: TGTGCCAGCAGCCTAACCGGCGAGCAGTACTTC; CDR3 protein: CASSLTGEQYF
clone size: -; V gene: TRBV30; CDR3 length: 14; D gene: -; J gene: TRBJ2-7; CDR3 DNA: TGTGCCTGGAACTCCCCGGGCCGCTCCTACGAGCAGTACTTC; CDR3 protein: CAWNSPGRSYEQYF
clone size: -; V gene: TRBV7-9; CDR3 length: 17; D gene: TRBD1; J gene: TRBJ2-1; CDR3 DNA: TGTGCCAGCAGCACCACCGCCTGGACAGGGGAGAGGAATGAGCAGTTCTTC; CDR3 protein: CASSTTAWTGERNEQFF
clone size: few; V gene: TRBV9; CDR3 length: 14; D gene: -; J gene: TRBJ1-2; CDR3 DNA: TGTGCCAGCAGCGTGGACAGTTTTAACTATGGCTACACCTTC; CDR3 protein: CASSVDSFNYGYTF